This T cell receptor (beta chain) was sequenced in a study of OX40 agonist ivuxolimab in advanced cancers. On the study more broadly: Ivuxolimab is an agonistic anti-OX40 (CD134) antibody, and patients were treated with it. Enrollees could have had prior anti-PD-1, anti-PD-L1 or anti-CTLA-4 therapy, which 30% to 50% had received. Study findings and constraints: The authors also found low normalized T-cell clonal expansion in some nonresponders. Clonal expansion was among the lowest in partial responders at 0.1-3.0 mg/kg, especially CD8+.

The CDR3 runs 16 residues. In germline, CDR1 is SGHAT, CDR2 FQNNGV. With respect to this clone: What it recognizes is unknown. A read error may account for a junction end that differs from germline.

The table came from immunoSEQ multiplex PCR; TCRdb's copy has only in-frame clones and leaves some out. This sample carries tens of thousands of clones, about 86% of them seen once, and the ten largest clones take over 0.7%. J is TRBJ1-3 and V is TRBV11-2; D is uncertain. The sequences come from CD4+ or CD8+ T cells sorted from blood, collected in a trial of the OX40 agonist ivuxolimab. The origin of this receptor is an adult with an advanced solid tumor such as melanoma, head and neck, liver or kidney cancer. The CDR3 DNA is TGTGCCAGCAGCCTAGAGAGGAGCTCCTCTGGAAACACCATATATTTT. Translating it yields CASSLERSSSGNTIYF.